Following are 29 T cell receptor beta chains from one sample sequenced in a study of shared clonotypes between healthy human individuals. The repertoire was sequenced with immunoSEQ multiplex PCR; TCRdb's copy has only in-frame clones and lacks some. The sample records roughly 760,000 clones, about 74% being singletons. The sample was memory CD4+ T cells sorted from blood. Subset noted: CD45RA-negative fraction. The receptors shown here come from a woman aged 25 to 45 in good health.

Remarks on this clone: The sample carries other DNA sequences with the same CDR3. The chain recombines TRBV5-1 with TRBJ1-1; no clear D gene. The length of the CDR3 is 13 residues. Trimming stripped 7 bases from V and 0 bases from J, with 10 bases between. The germline gives CDR1 SGHRS, CDR2 YFSETQ. CDR3 residues: CASSGRVNTEAFF. CDR3 nucleotides: TGCGCCAGCTCTGGGAGGGTGAACACTGAAGCTTTCTTT.

This chain connects TRBV7-2 to TRBJ2-5, with TRBD2 matching 15 bases. The germline V gene has CDR1 SGHTA and CDR2 FQGNSA. The V gene end was trimmed by 5 bases and the J gene end by 4 bases; junction bases not matched to a gene: 11. The CDR3 runs 18 residues. CDR3 residues: CASSLGGLAGGNGETQYF. DNA for the CDR3: TGTGCCAGCAGCCTCGGAGGACTAGCGGGAGGGAACGGAGAGACCCAGTACTTC.

This clone was observed many times. This rearrangement joins TRBV30 to TRBJ1-5; no clear D gene. From germline, CDR1 is GTSNPN and CDR2 SVGIG (reference sequence). The CDR3 has 13 residues. V was shortened by 3 bases and J by 1 base, with 7 bases between the two germline ends. CDR3 region: CAWSAESNQPQHF. The CDR3 DNA is TGTGCCTGGAGCGCAGAGAGCAATCAGCCCCAGCATTTT.

The chain uses TRBV6-6 and TRBJ2-3; D remains unclear. Trimming left V 0 bases short and J 9 bases short, with 16 bases between. The CDR3 spans 15 residues. Germline V gene data show CDR1 as MNHNY and CDR2 as SVGAGI (reference sequence). CDR3 protein: CASSYSSATFPTQYF. The CDR3, as DNA: TGTGCCAGCAGTTACTCGAGTGCCACCTTTCCAACGCAGTATTTT.

CDR3 loop: CSVEGQVNHEQYF. The CDR3 DNA sequence: TGCAGCGTTGAGGGACAGGTAAACCACGAGCAGTACTTC. The genes are TRBV29-1 and TRBJ2-7; 8 bases match TRBD1. The V gene end was trimmed by 3 bases and the J gene end by 5 bases; junction bases not matched to a gene: 6. This CDR3 has 13 amino acids. Germline CDR1 is SQVTM and CDR2 is ANQGSEA.

The chain carries TRBV2 and TRBJ2-5; unclear D gene. This CDR3 is 14 amino acids long. The V gene's germline CDR1 is SNHLY and CDR2 FYNNEI. V lost 4 bases, J lost 5 bases, and 14 bases lay in between. The CDR3 coding sequence is TGTGCCAGCAGTGGGCGGACGGATGGGGAGACCCAGTACTTC. Its translation: CASSGRTDGETQYF.

The chain couples TRBV18 to TRBJ1-5; 7 nucleotides agree with TRBD1. Germline lookup yields CDR1 KGHSH and CDR2 LQKENI. This CDR3 is 15 amino acids long. Trimming took 3 bases from V and 3 from J; bases not matched to a gene: 5. The CDR3 nucleotides are TGTGCCAGCTCACCTGCGACAGGGAACAATCAGCCCCAGCATTTT. It specifies CASSPATGNNQPQHF.

The chain carries TRBV11-2 and TRBJ2-5; TRBD2 aligns across 9 bases. V dropped 5 bases and J dropped 6; count of bases not matched to a gene: 4. The CDR3 covers 13 residues. CDR1 is SGHAT and CDR2 is FQNNGV in the germline V gene. This CDR3 reads CASSTRGGKTQYF. The CDR3 DNA follows: TGTGCCAGCAGCACGCGGGGGGGAAAGACCCAGTACTTC.

The V gene is TRBV6-1, the J gene TRBJ2-7, with TRBD2 as a possible D gene (5 bases). This CDR3 comprises 14 residues. V was shortened by 7 bases and J by 0 bases, with 13 bases between the two germline ends. The germline V gene encodes CDR1 MNHNS and CDR2 SASEGT. The CDR3 here is CASNHDGNSYEQYF. The CDR3 coding sequence is TGTGCCAGCAACCACGACGGGAACTCCTACGAGCAGTACTTC.

In its sample, this clone was seen once. This chain connects TRBV7-6 to TRBJ2-3; 8 positions agree with TRBD2. With V trimmed by 1 base and J by 5 bases, 14 bases remained unmatched. The CDR3 has 18 residues. Germline V CDR1 and CDR2: SGHVS, FNYEAQ. The CDR3, as DNA: TGTGCCAGCAGCTTAGAGAGCGCTGTAGCGGGATGGGTAGATACGCAGTATTTT. Translated: CASSLESAVAGWVDTQYF.

This chain joins TRBV28 and TRBJ1-5; TRBD1 is a possible D gene (6 bases). The CDR3 totals 14 residues. The germline CDR1 and CDR2 sequences are MDHEN and SYDVKM. Trimming left V 2 bases short and J 6 bases short, with 11 bases between. CDR3 nucleotide sequence: TGTGCCAGCAGTTTAGCCGGGGGCGGTCAGCCCCAGCATTTT. It is translated as CASSLAGGGQPQHF.

This chain connects TRBV27 to TRBJ1-1; 10 bases agree with TRBD1. Germline V gene data show CDR1 as MNHEY and CDR2 as SMNVEV (reference sequence). This CDR3 region has 15 residues. V lost 4 bases, J lost 5 bases, and 7 bases stayed unmatched. The CDR3 here is CASSSGQGVPTEAFF. In DNA, the CDR3 is TGTGCCAGCAGTTCCGGACAGGGGGTTCCGACTGAAGCTTTCTTT.

This clone has just a few counts. The chain joins TRBV18 to TRBJ1-1, with D maybe TRBD1 (6 bases). The CDR3 contains 15 residues. Germline V CDR1 and CDR2: KGHSH, LQKENI. Trimming stripped 2 bases from V and 5 bases from J, with 15 bases between. Written as DNA, the CDR3 is TGTGCCAGCTCACCAGCCCAGGGGATGGGGACTGAAGCTTTCTTT. Amino acid sequence: CASSPAQGMGTEAFF.

This clone was observed a single time. The chain combines TRBV2 with TRBJ1-1; no reliable D call. V was pared by 7 bases and J by 2 bases, with 17 bases between. The germline gives CDR1 SNHLY, CDR2 FYNNEI. The length of the CDR3 is 15 residues. The CDR3 DNA is TGTGCCAGCACTGAGCTCGACGGGAGAAACACTGAAGCTTTCTTT. Residues: CASTELDGRNTEAFF. The complete variable domain, with remaining parts taken from reference TRBV2 and TRBJ1-1, reads EPEVTQTPSHQVTQMGQEVILRCVPISNHLYFYWYRQILGQKVEFLVSFYNNEISEKSEIFDDQFSVERPDGSNFTLKIRSTKLEDSAMYFCASTELDGRNTEAFFGQGTRLTVV.

The chain couples TRBV2 to TRBJ2-1; 7 positions agree with TRBD2. V lost 4 bases and J lost 0; bases outside the gene matches: 3. Germline V lookup: CDR1 SNHLY, CDR2 FYNNEI. The CDR3 sequence is 15 residues long. CDR3 sequence reads: CASSGEGRSYNEQFF. The DNA for the CDR3 is TGTGCCAGCAGTGGGGAGGGGCGCTCCTACAATGAGCAGTTCTTC. The full variable domain, rest sourced from reference TRBV2 and TRBJ2-1, is EPEVTQTPSHQVTQMGQEVILRCVPISNHLYFYWYRQILGQKVEFLVSFYNNEISEKSEIFDDQFSVERPDGSNFTLKIRSTKLEDSAMYFCASSGEGRSYNEQFFGPGTRLTVL.

The chain combines TRBV6-1 with TRBJ1-4; D not certain. V shed 1 base and J shed 5 bases, with 11 bases lying between them. CDR3 length equals 15 residues. Germline lookup yields CDR1 MNHNS and CDR2 SASEGT. CDR3 bases: TGTGCCAGCAGTGAAGTAAGGACGGGGAATGAAAAACTGTTTTTT. It is translated as CASSEVRTGNEKLFF.

The chain carries TRBV7-8 and TRBJ2-7; tentative D call: TRBD2 (5 bases). V was trimmed by 3 bases and J by 0 bases, leaving 12 bases between them. CDR1 and CDR2 from the germline V gene are SGHVS and FQNEAQ. The CDR3 length is 15 residues. CDR3 coding DNA: TGTGCCAGCAGCTTCATCCCGGGAAGCTCCTACGAGCAGTACTTC. Translating it yields CASSFIPGSSYEQYF.

The genes are TRBV28 and TRBJ1-2; TRBD1 matches 7 bases. The junction had 6 bases not matched to a gene; V was cut back by 3 bases and J by 5 bases. Looked up from germline, CDR1 is MDHEN and CDR2 is SYDVKM. The CDR3 is 14 residues long. The CDR3 DNA reads TGTGCCAGCAGTTTGACAGGGCCTTATTATGGCTACACCTTC. This gives the protein CASSLTGPYYGYTF.

V usage is TRBV5-1 and J usage is TRBJ2-5; the D gene could be TRBD1 or TRBD2 (5 bases each). The CDR3 loop spans 15 amino acids. Germline CDR1 SGHRS, CDR2 YFSETQ. The V end lost 1 base, the J end lost 2 bases, and 12 bases lay between the germline ends. CDR3 coding DNA: TGCGCCAGCAGCTTGCCCGGGGCTGTTCAAGAGACCCAGTACTTC. This sequence encodes CASSLPGAVQETQYF. Variable domain in full (rest from reference TRBV5-1 and TRBJ2-5): KAGVTQTPRYLIKTRGQQVTLSCSPISGHRSVSWYQQTPGQGLQFLFEYFSETQRNKGNFPGRFSGRQFSNSRSEMNVSTLELGDSALYLCASSLPGAVQETQYFGPGTRLLVL.

In regard to this clone: In the same sample, other DNA sequences code for this CDR3. The genes are TRBV18 and TRBJ2-3; D is possibly TRBD1 or TRBD2 (5 bases each). The CDR3 covers 14 residues. Trimming cost V 1 base and J 3 bases, with 8 bases left between them. Germline values: CDR1 KGHSH, CDR2 LQKENI. The CDR3, as DNA: TGTGCCAGCTCACCACAGGGACGAACAGATACGCAGTATTTT. This translates into CASSPQGRTDTQYF. The entire variable domain, with the rest obtained from reference TRBV18 and TRBJ2-3, is as follows: NAGVMQNPRHLVRRRGQEARLRCSPMKGHSHVYWYRQLPEEGLKFMVYLQKENIIDESGMPKERFSAEFPKEGPSILRIQQVVRGDSAAYFCASSPQGRTDTQYFGPGTRLTVL.

The rearrangement links TRBV4-1 to TRBJ2-4; 8 nucleotides match TRBD2. The CDR3 contains 16 residues. The germline V gene encodes CDR1 MGHRA and CDR2 YSYEKL. The V gene end was trimmed by 1 base and the J gene end by 6 bases; junction bases not matched to a gene: 8. CDR3 sequence (DNA): TGCGCCAGCAGCCAAGTCGGGAGGGCCGGTTTAAACATTCAGTACTTC. The encoded protein is CASSQVGRAGLNIQYF.

The genes are TRBV14 and TRBJ2-1; TRBD2 agrees at 11 bases. The ends lost 3 bases at V and 6 bases at J; junction bases unmatched: 10. Germline V gene sequence: CDR1 SGHDN, CDR2 FVKESK. CDR3 size: 17 residues. The CDR3 DNA reads as TGTGCCAGCAGCCAGGGAATTTTAGCGGGAGGGCCCAATGAGCAGTTCTTC. Encoded protein: CASSQGILAGGPNEQFF.

The chain links TRBV7-7 to TRBJ2-1; TRBD1 matches 12 bases. V shed 5 bases, J shed 7 bases, and the junction held 3 bases outside the gene matches. This CDR3 is 14 amino acids long. Germline assignment: CDR1 SSHAT and CDR2 FNYEAQ (reference sequence). The CDR3, as DNA: TGTGCCAGCAGCCTGGGACAGGGGGCTAATGAGCAGTTCTTC. This gives the protein CASSLGQGANEQFF.

The chain is built from TRBV25-1 and TRBJ2-7; 12 nucleotides line up with TRBD2. The CDR3 has 14 amino acids. The germline V gene encodes CDR1 MGHDK and CDR2 SYGVNS. Trimming at V came to 8 bases and at J to 7 bases, leaving 9 bases not matched to a gene. CDR3 region: CASSPSGGGGEQYF. CDR3 nucleotide sequence: TGTGCCAGCTCTCCTAGCGGGGGGGGTGGTGAGCAGTACTTC.

The chain recombines TRBV6-1 with TRBJ2-7; 8 bases fit TRBD2. Per the germline V gene, CDR1 is MNHNS and CDR2 is SASEGT. V dropped 8 bases and J dropped 2; count of bases not matched to a gene: 11. This CDR3 region has 15 residues. CDR3 amino acids: CASRKGGLDPYEQYF. The CDR3 DNA sequence: TGTGCCAGCCGAAAGGGGGGACTAGACCCCTACGAGCAGTACTTC.

This clone has just one count. J is TRBJ1-1 and V is TRBV2; D not resolved. The CDR3 has 12 amino acids. Germline V gives CDR1 SNHLY, CDR2 FYNNEI. V was pared by 6 bases and J by 2 bases, with 7 bases between. The CDR3 sequence: CASRRLNTEAFF. CDR3 DNA: TGTGCCAGCAGGAGGCTTAACACTGAAGCTTTCTTT.

This clone occurred once. The rearrangement uses TRBV9 and TRBJ2-3; D is undetermined. V shed 3 bases and J shed 3 bases, with 14 bases lying between them. Germline V gene data show CDR1 as SGDLS and CDR2 as YYNGEE. This CDR3 contains 15 residues. The CDR3, as DNA: TGTGCCAGCAGCGGAATCGGCTCGGGTACAGATACGCAGTATTTT. Encoded protein: CASSGIGSGTDTQYF.

This clone was seen a few times. The chain joins TRBV5-5 to TRBJ2-7; 11 bases are shared with TRBD1. CDR1 SGHKS and CDR2 YYEKEE come from the germline V gene (reference sequence). CDR3 length equals 14 residues. The trim removed 0 bases at V and 6 bases at J, leaving 2 bases unmatched. CDR3 sequence reads: CASSLGDRGAEQYF. The CDR3 nucleotides are TGTGCCAGCAGCTTGGGGGACAGGGGGGCCGAGCAGTACTTC.

The chain carries TRBV7-8 and TRBJ1-3, with 10 nucleotides matching TRBD1. This CDR3 is 17 amino acids long. After removal of 4 bases from V and 1 base from J, the junction contained 7 bases not matched to a gene. Germline-derived CDR1 and CDR2 are SGHVS and FQNEAQ. The CDR3 region has the DNA TGTGCCAGCAGCTATTCGGACAGGGGGATATCTGGAAACACCATATATTTT. This encodes CASSYSDRGISGNTIYF.